This record covers a single T cell receptor (beta chain). This clonotype was observed a single time. The antigen it recognizes is unknown. It has no much larger one-base neighbor in the sample; base qualities were not kept. One read amounts to weak evidence. The record originates from a study of CD8 T cells in Susac syndrome (dated by TCRdb to about 2019). Regarding the study in general: The study used repertoire sequencing to test whether antigen drove CD8+ T cell activation and differentiation in Susac syndrome.

Peripheral blood CD8+ and CD4+ T cells from healthy donors, Susac syndrome patients and multiple sclerosis patients were profiled by high-throughput TCR beta sequencing. The healthy donors served as controls matched for age and sex. Bulk CD8+ and CD4+ T cells were purified by magnetic negative isolation, while CD8+ TEMRA cells were enriched using FACS. Blood was collected in EDTA tubes and processed within 24 hours, with PBMCs isolated through density gradient centrifugation. PBMCs destined for TCR sequencing were cryopreserved in liquid nitrogen and later thawed in a 37 °C water bath. A purity of at least 90% was achieved for sorted or isolated CD4+, CD8+ and CD8+ TEMRA cells. On the study overall, not on this receptor specifically: The TCR sequencing and HLA analysis was acknowledged to have included a relatively small number of individuals.

Relative to germline, V is missing 2 bases and J is missing 3 bases, with 8 bases of the junction outside any gene match. From its cysteine to its phenylalanine, the CDR3 spans 16 amino acids. Just the 48-base CDR3 DNA is kept, in frame starting at base 1. CDR1 and CDR2, per the germline V gene, are SGHAT and FQNNGV. RNA was extracted with the RNeasy kit and 0.5 to 1 ug was reverse transcribed using random hexamers. The immunoSEQ multiplex PCR assay, covering 54 Vbeta and 13 Jbeta segments, was used to amplify TCR beta CDR3 regions. Bias from PCR amplification was corrected by using a synthetic template baseline for primer optimization and for computational correction. The authors' pipeline ran thus. Only productive sequences were kept, with reads annotated to V, D and J genes according to IMGT and analyzed in immunoSEQ Analyzer. To calculate clonality, Shannon entropy was normalized by log2 of the number of productive unique sequences and then subtracted from one. For each patient and control, public and private clones were evaluated within the 100 most prevalent clones. Susac-specific clones were defined as absent from healthy and MS cohorts, roughly 1,100 published viral clones and other ImmuneACCESS disease sequences. Using fastp trimming at Q25 and MiXCR clonotype assembly, TCRdb reanalyzed the public sequencing data and kept in-frame beta chains. Rows merge per CDR3 protein into single entries with the most common DNA and genes. V and J calls and clone size were set by TCRdb, not the authors. The sample table contains some 180,000 distinct CDR3 sequences; only one count was recorded for 85% to 95% of them. Approximately 0.1% of the sample is held by the ten biggest clonotypes.

This sequence originates from a human donor in good health. The rearrangement combines TRBV11-2 with TRBJ2-3, and TRBD1 matches 7 of the central bases. Sequencing was done on a sample of CD4+ T cells from PBMCs. The DNA sequence is TGTGCCAGCAGCTTACCCGGGACAGCACTGACAGATACGCAGTATTTT. It specifies CASSLPGTALTDTQYF.